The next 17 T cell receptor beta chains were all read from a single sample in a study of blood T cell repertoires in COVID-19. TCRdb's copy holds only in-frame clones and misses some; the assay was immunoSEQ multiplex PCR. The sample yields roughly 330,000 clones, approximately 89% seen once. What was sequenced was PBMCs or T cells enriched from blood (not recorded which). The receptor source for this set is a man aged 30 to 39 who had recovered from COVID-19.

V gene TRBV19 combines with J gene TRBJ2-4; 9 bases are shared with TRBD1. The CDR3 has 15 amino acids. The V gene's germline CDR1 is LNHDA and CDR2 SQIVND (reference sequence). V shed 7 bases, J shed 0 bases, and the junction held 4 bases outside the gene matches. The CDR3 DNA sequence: TGTGCCAGTACTGGGACAGGGAAAGCCAAAAACATTCAGTACTTC. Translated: CASTGTGKAKNIQYF.

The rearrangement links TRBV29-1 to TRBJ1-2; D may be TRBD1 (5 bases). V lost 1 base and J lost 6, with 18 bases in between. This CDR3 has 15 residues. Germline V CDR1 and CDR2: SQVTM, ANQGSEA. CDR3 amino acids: CSVEVALGQGDGYTF. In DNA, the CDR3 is TGCAGCGTTGAAGTCGCCCTAGGCCAGGGCGATGGCTACACCTTC.

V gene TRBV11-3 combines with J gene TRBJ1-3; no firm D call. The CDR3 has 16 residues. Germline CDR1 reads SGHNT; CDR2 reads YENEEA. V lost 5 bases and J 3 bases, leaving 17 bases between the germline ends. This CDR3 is CASSPLRKEHGNTIYF. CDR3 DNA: TGTGCCAGCAGCCCCCTTAGGAAGGAGCATGGAAACACCATATATTTT.

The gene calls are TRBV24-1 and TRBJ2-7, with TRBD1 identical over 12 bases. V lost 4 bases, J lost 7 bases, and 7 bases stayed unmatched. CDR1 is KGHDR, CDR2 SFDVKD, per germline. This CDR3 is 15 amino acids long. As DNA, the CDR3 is TGTGCCACCAGTGACCCGGGACAGGGGGCTGGTGAGCAGTACTTC. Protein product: CATSDPGQGAGEQYF.

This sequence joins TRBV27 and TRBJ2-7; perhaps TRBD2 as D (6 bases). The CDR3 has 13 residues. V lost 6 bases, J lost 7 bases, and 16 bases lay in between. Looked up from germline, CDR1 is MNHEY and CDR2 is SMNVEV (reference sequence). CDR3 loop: CASRYLGAGEQYF. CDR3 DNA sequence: TGTGCCAGCAGGTACCTTGGGGCGGGGGAGCAGTACTTC.

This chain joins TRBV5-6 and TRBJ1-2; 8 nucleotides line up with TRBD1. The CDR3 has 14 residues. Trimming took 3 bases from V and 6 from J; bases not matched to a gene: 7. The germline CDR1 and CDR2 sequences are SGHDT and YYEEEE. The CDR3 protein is CASSSLDRAHGYTF. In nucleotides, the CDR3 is TGTGCCAGCAGCTCCCTGGACAGGGCACATGGCTACACCTTC.

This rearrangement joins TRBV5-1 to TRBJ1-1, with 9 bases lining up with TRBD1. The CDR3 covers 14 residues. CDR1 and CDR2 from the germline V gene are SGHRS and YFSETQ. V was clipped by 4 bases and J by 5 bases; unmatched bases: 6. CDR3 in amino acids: CASSRPGQGTEAFF. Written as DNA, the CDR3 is TGCGCCAGCAGCCGTCCGGGACAGGGAACTGAAGCTTTCTTT.

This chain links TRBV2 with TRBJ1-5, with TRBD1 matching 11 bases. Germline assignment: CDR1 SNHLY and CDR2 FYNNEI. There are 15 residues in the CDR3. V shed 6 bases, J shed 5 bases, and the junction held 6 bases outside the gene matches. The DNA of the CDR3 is TGTGCCAGCAGCCCGGACAGGGGGCTGGATCAGCCCCAGCATTTT. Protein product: CASSPDRGLDQPQHF.

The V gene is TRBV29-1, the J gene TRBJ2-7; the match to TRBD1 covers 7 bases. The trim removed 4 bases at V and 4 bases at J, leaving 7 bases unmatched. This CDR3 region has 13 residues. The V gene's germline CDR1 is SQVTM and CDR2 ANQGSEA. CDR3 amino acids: CSVGEGAQYEQYF. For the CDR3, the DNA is TGCAGCGTTGGAGAGGGGGCGCAGTACGAGCAGTACTTC.

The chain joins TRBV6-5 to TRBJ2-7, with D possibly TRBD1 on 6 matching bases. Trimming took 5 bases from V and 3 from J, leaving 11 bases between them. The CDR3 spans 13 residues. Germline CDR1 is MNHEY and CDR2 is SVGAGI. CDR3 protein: CASSPGQRYEQYF. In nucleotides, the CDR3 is TGTGCCAGCAGTCCCGGACAGCGCTACGAGCAGTACTTC.

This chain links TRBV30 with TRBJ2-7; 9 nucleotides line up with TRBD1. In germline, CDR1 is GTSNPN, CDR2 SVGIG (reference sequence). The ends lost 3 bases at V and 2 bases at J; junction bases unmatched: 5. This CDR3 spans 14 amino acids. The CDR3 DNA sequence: TGTGCCTGGAGCCGGACAGGGGTGACCTACGAGCAGTACTTC. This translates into CAWSRTGVTYEQYF.

The chain's CDR3 is CASRSQEMSSYNSPLHF. DNA of the CDR3: TGTGCCAGCAGGTCCCAAGAGATGAGCTCCTATAATTCACCCCTCCACTTT. The chain has TRBV5-6 and TRBJ1-6; D not certain. The CDR3 extends over 17 amino acids. The V gene's germline CDR1 is SGHDT and CDR2 YYEEEE. V lost 5 bases, J lost 0 bases, and 15 bases lay in between.

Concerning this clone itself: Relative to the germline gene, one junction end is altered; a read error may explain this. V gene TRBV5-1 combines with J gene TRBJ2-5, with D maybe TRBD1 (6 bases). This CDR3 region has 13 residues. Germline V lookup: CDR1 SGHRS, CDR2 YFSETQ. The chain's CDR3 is CASSRGQQDTQYF. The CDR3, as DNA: TGCGCCAGCAGCAGGGGACAACAAGACACCCAGTACTTC. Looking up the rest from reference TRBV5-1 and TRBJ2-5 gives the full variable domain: KAGVTQTPRYLIKTRGQQVTLSCSPISGHRSVSWYQQTPGQGLQFLFEYFSETQRNKGNFPGRFSGRQFSNSRSEMNVSTLELGDSALYLCASSRGQQDTQYFGPGTRLLVL.

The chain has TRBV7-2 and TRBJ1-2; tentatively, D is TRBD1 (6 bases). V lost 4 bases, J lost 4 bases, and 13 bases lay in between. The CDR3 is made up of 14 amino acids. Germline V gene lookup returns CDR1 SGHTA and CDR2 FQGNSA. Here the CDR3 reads CASSSSGQFYGYTF. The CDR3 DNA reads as TGTGCCAGCAGCTCCTCCGGACAGTTCTATGGCTACACCTTC.

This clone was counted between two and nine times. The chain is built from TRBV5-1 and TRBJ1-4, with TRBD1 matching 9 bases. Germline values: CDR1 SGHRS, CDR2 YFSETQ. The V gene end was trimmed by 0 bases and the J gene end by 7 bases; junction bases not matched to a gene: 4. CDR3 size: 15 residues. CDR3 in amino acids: CASSLVGQGSEKLFF. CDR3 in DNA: TGCGCCAGCAGCTTGGTAGGACAGGGGAGTGAAAAACTGTTTTTT.

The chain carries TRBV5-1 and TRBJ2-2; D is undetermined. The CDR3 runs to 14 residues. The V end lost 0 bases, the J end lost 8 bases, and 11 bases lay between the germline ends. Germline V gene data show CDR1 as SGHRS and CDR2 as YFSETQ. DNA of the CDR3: TGCGCCAGCAGCTTGGCCGTTGTTTCTGGGGAGCTGTTTTTT. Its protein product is CASSLAVVSGELFF.

The CDR3 nucleotides are TGTGCCAGCAGCGATCGAGGCAGGGGGTTCCAAGAGACCCAGTACTTC. Translating gives CASSDRGRGFQETQYF. The chain recombines TRBV13 with TRBJ2-5; 7 bases are a match to TRBD1. The CDR3 is 16 amino acids. After removal of 5 bases from V and 1 base from J, the junction contained 10 bases not matched to a gene. Germline V gene sequence: CDR1 PRHDT, CDR2 FYEKMQ (reference sequence).